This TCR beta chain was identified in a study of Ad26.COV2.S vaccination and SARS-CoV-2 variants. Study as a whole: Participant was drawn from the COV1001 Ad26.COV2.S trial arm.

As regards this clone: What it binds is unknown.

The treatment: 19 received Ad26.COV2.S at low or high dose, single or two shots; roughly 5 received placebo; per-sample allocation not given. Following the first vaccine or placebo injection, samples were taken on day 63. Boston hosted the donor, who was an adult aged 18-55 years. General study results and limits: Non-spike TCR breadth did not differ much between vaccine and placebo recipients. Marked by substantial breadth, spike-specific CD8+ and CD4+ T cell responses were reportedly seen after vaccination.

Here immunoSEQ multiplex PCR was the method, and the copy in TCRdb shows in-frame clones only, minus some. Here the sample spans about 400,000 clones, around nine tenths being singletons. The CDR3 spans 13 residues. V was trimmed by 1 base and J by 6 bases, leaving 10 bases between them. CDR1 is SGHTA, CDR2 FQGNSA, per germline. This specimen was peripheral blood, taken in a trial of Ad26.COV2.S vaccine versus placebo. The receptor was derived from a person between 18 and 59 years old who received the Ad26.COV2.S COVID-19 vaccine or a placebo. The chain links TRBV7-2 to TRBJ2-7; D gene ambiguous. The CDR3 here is CASSLGKRFEQYF. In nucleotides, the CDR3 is TGTGCCAGCAGCTTAGGGAAAAGATTCGAGCAGTACTTC. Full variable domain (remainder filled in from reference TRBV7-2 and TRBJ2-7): GAGVSQSPSNKVTEKGKDVELRCDPISGHTALYWYRQSLGQGLEFLIYFQGNSAPDKSGLPSDRFSAERTGGSVSTLTIQRTQQEDSAVYLCASSLGKRFEQYFGPGTRLTVT.